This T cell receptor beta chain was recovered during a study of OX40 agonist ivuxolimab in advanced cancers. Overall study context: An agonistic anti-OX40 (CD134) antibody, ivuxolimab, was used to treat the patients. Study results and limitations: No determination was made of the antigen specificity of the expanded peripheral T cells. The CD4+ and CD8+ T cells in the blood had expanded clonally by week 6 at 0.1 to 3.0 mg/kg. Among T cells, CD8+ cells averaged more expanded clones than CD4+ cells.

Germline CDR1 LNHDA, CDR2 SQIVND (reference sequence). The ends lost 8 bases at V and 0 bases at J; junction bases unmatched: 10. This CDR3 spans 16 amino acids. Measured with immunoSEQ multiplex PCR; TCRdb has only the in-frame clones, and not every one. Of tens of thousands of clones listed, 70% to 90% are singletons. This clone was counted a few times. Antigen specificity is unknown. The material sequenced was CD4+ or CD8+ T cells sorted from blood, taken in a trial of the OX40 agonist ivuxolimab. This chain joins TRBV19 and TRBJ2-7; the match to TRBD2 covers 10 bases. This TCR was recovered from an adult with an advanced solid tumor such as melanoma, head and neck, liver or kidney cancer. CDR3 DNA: TGTGCCAGTGCACCACGGACTAGCGGCTACTCCTACGAGCAGTACTTC. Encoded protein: CASAPRTSGYSYEQYF.